A selection of T cell receptor beta chains follows, all from one sample in a study of shared clonotypes between healthy human individuals. Produced via immunoSEQ multiplex PCR; TCRdb's table is partial and in-frame only. The data contain some 300,000 clones, around 67% of them seen just once; the ten biggest clones take up over 9.5%. The sequenced material came from memory CD4+ T cells sorted from blood. Receptors were obtained from a man aged 25-45 years in good health. CDR3s include the opening cysteine and the closing phenylalanine or tryptophan. D genes are given only for firm matches. The size field is filled for only some rows; it gives once, few, many or a size class.

abundance | j_gene | v_gene | d_gene | CDR3nt | CDR3aa
. | TRBJ2-1 | TRBV9 | . | TGTGCCAGCAGCGTAGGGGCCCCTAGCTCCTACAATGAGCAGTTCTTC | CASSVGAPSSYNEQFF
. | TRBJ1-5 | TRBV29-1 | . | TGCAGCGTTGAACTAACGGAAAATCAGCCCCAGCATTTT | CSVELTENQPQHF
few | TRBJ2-7 | TRBV14 | . | TGTGCCAGCAGCCAAGAGATAGGCTCCCCCTACGAGCAGTACTTC | CASSQEIGSPYEQYF
. | TRBJ1-1 | TRBV5-4 | . | TGTGCCAGCAGCTTAGCGAAACAGGGGAACACTGAAGCTTTCTTT | CASSLAKQGNTEAFF
. | TRBJ1-2 | TRBV5-1 | . | TGCGCCAGCAGCTCCCAGGGGACTAACTATGGCTACACCTTC | CASSSQGTNYGYTF
once | TRBJ2-7 | TRBV7-3 | . | TGTGCCAGCAGCCCGGGACCGGGGGATTACGAGCAGTACTTC | CASSPGPGDYEQYF
. | TRBJ2-2 | TRBV5-1 | TRBD2 | TGCGCCAGCAGGCCCGGGACTAGCGGGAACACCGGGGAGCTGTTTTTT | CASRPGTSGNTGELFF
. | TRBJ1-2 | TRBV2 | . | TGTGCCAGCAAGAGAGGGGGTATGGCTAACTATGGCTACACCTTC | CASKRGGMANYGYTF
. | TRBJ2-1 | TRBV2 | . | TGTGCCAGCAGCCCATCGTCAGGTCGTGGCAATGAGCAGTTCTTC | CASSPSSGRGNEQFF
. | TRBJ2-7 | TRBV5-4 | TRBD2 | TGTGCCAGCAGCTTGGGTGGACTAGAAAACTACGAGCAGTACTTC | CASSLGGLENYEQYF
many | TRBJ1-6 | TRBV27 | . | TGTGCCAGCAGTCCGTCCGTCTATAATTCACCCCTCCACTTT | CASSPSVYNSPLHF
. | TRBJ2-1 | TRBV28 | . | TGTGCCAGCAGTTTGGATACCTACAATGAGCAGTTCTTC | CASSLDTYNEQFF
few | TRBJ1-4 | TRBV11-2 | . | TGTGCCAGCAGCTTAGATGCGGGGTCCGTGTTTTTT | CASSLDAGSVFF
. | TRBJ2-1 | TRBV7-9 | TRBD2 | TGTGCCAGCAGCCCTGGGACTAGCGGATACAATGAGCAGTTCTTC | CASSPGTSGYNEQFF
. | TRBJ1-3 | TRBV5-5 | . | TGTGCCAGCAGCACGGTCAGGGGATACTCTGGAAACACCATATATTTT | CASSTVRGYSGNTIYF
few | TRBJ2-7 | TRBV6-6 | TRBD1 | TGTGCCAGCACCGTGACAGGGGCCTCCTACGAGCAGTACTTC | CASTVTGASYEQYF
. | TRBJ2-3 | TRBV6-6 | TRBD2 | TGTGCCAGCAGTTATACTAGCGGGAGGATAGATACGCAGTATTTT | CASSYTSGRIDTQYF
. | TRBJ2-7 | TRBV5-1 | . | TGCGCCAGCAGCTTGTCGACATCCCTCTACGAGCAGTACTTC | CASSLSTSLYEQYF
. | TRBJ1-3 | TRBV5-6 | . | TGTGCCAGCAGCCCCCGGGGGGGCTCTGGAAACACCATATATTTT | CASSPRGGSGNTIYF
. | TRBJ1-1 | TRBV7-1 | TRBD1 | TGTGCCAGCAGGACAGGGACAGGGAACGCTGAAGCTTTCTTT | CASRTGTGNAEAFF
. | TRBJ2-7 | TRBV11-3 | . | TGTGCCAGCAGCCCAAATGGAGGGGTCGAGCAGTACTTC | CASSPNGGVEQYF
few | TRBJ1-4 | TRBV28 | TRBD1 | TGTGCCAGCAGTCGAGGGGACAGGGAATATGAAAAACTGTTTTTT | CASSRGDREYEKLFF
. | TRBJ2-5 | TRBV5-1 | . | TGCGCCAGCAGCTTGCGGTCCGGAGAGACCCAGTACTTC | CASSLRSGETQYF
. | TRBJ1-4 | TRBV30 | TRBD1 | TGTGCCTGGACCATGACAGGGGGGAATGAAAAACTGTTTTTT | CAWTMTGGNEKLFF
. | TRBJ2-7 | TRBV10-3 | TRBD1 | TGTGCCATCAGTGAATCGGGACAGAAACTTTCGGCCTACGAGCAGTACTTC | CAISESGQKLSAYEQYF
. | TRBJ1-6 | TRBV30 | . | TGTGCCTGGAGTGTACAGGATTCACCCCTCCACTTT | CAWSVQDSPLHF
. | TRBJ2-7 | TRBV5-5 | . | TGTGCCAGCAGCTTGTGGGGATACGAGCAGTACTTC | CASSLWGYEQYF
once | TRBJ2-2 | TRBV4-3 | . | TGCGCCAGCAGCCAAGATCCACGGAGCACCGGGGAGCTGTTTTTT | CASSQDPRSTGELFF
. | TRBJ2-7 | TRBV2 | . | TGTGCCAGCAGCCCCCCGATGGGTCCGAGCTCCTACGAGCAGTACTTC | CASSPPMGPSSYEQYF
. | TRBJ2-3 | TRBV11-3 | TRBD2 | TGTGCCAGCAGCTTATCCGGGGGGGCTACAGATACGCAGTATTTT | CASSLSGGATDTQYF
. | TRBJ2-3 | TRBV9 | . | TGTGCCAGCAGCGTAGGCGTCTCGGATACGCAGTATTTT | CASSVGVSDTQYF
. | TRBJ1-1 | TRBV19 | . | TGTGCCAGTAGTATCCGGGCAGGGGAAGCTTTCTTT | CASSIRAGEAFF
few | TRBJ1-3 | TRBV18 | . | TGTGCCAGCTCACCGGGGGACCCTGGAAACACCATATATTTT | CASSPGDPGNTIYF
many | TRBJ2-4 | TRBV7-9 | . | TGTGCCAGCAGCCCAAACAACGGCGTTCAGTACTTC | CASSPNNGVQYF
. | TRBJ2-7 | TRBV2 | . | TGTGCCAGCAGTTTAGGCGGCCTCGACGAGCAGTACTTC | CASSLGGLDEQYF
. | TRBJ2-5 | TRBV19 | . | TGTGCCAGTAGTAATTCGCCAGGGGCCCCGTCAGAGACCCAGTACTTC | CASSNSPGAPSETQYF
once | TRBJ2-2 | TRBV5-4 | TRBD2 | TGTGCCAGCAGCTTGGCCGGAGCGGGAGGTGGCACCGGGGAGCTGTTTTTT | CASSLAGAGGGTGELFF
. | TRBJ2-3 | TRBV5-1 | TRBD1 | TGCGCCAGCAGCGAAGGGGGCTCAGATACGCAGTATTTT | CASSEGGSDTQYF
. | TRBJ2-3 | TRBV5-1 | . | TGCGCCAGCAGAGGCGGACTCAAGACAGATACGCAGTATTTT | CASRGGLKTDTQYF
many | TRBJ2-5 | TRBV29-1 | . | TGCAGCGTTGATACGGCAGGGCGAGAGACCCAGTACTTC | CSVDTAGRETQYF
. | TRBJ2-7 | TRBV5-4 | TRBD1 | TGTGCCAGCAGCTTCGACAGGGTCTACGAGCAGTACTTC | CASSFDRVYEQYF
. | TRBJ2-1 | TRBV25-1 | TRBD2 | TGTGCCAGCAGTGAAGACAGGACTAGCGGGAGGTACAATGAGCAGTTCTTC | CASSEDRTSGRYNEQFF